These T cell receptor beta chains were read from a single sample in a study of blood T cell repertoires in COVID-19. Clones were sequenced by immunoSEQ multiplex PCR, and TCRdb holds only the in-frame ones, with some missing. The sample shows around 130,000 clones, 70% to 85% of them seen only once. Source material: peripheral blood. These TCRs come from a woman between 65 and 79 years old with acute or convalescent COVID-19. The CDR3 runs from the conserved cysteine through the conserved F or W. The order of the fields is CDR3 DNA, CDR3 protein, CDR3 length, J gene, clone size, D gene, V gene. D genes are given only for firm matches. Clone size is not always given. Where it is, it says once, few, many or a class for expanded clones.

CDR3 DNA: TGTGCCAGCAGCTTAAGGCTAGACTTAGCTACGCAGTATTTT
CDR3 protein: CASSLRLDLATQYF
CDR3 length: 14
J gene: TRBJ2-3
clone size: once
D gene: -
V gene: TRBV7-8

CDR3 DNA: TGTGCCAGCAGTCCAGGGGTATACGCAGATACGCAGTATTTT
CDR3 protein: CASSPGVYADTQYF
CDR3 length: 14
J gene: TRBJ2-3
clone size: -
D gene: -
V gene: TRBV6-2/TRBV6-3

CDR3 DNA: TGCAGTGCTAGTTTTAGCGGGGGACTCCAAGAGACCCAGTACTTC
CDR3 protein: CSASFSGGLQETQYF
CDR3 length: 15
J gene: TRBJ2-5
clone size: -
D gene: TRBD2
V gene: TRBV20-1

CDR3 DNA: TGTGCCAGCAGTGTTTGGCAGTTTAACTATGGCTACACCTTC
CDR3 protein: CASSVWQFNYGYTF
CDR3 length: 14
J gene: TRBJ1-2
clone size: -
D gene: -
V gene: TRBV2

CDR3 DNA: TGTGCCAGCTCACCATCGGAGGGGACGGGTGGCTACACCTTC
CDR3 protein: CASSPSEGTGGYTF
CDR3 length: 14
J gene: TRBJ1-2
clone size: -
D gene: -
V gene: TRBV18

CDR3 DNA: TGTGCCAGCAGCTTAGTGGCCAGGGTTTCTGAAGCTTTCTTT
CDR3 protein: CASSLVARVSEAFF
CDR3 length: 14
J gene: TRBJ1-1
clone size: -
D gene: -
V gene: TRBV7-2

CDR3 DNA: TGTGCCAGCAGTCTGAACAGGGAAAATGGCTACACCTTC
CDR3 protein: CASSLNRENGYTF
CDR3 length: 13
J gene: TRBJ1-2
clone size: -
D gene: -
V gene: TRBV12-3/TRBV12-4

CDR3 DNA: TGTGCCAGCGGGCTAGCGGGGGGGGCGGATACGCAGTATTTT
CDR3 protein: CASGLAGGADTQYF
CDR3 length: 14
J gene: TRBJ2-3
clone size: once
D gene: TRBD2
V gene: TRBV7-2

CDR3 DNA: TGTGCCAGCAGCTTAGAACGGGGGGGGCGCTCAAACGAGCAGTACTTC
CDR3 protein: CASSLERGGRSNEQYF
CDR3 length: 16
J gene: TRBJ2-7
clone size: -
D gene: TRBD2
V gene: TRBV11-2

CDR3 DNA: TGTGCCAGCAGCTCCTCAGGACTAGCGGGCCCCAACAATGAGCAGTTCTTC
CDR3 protein: CASSSSGLAGPNNEQFF
CDR3 length: 17
J gene: TRBJ2-1
clone size: -
D gene: TRBD2
V gene: TRBV5-4

CDR3 DNA: TGTGCCAGCAGCTTGTTTGCCGGGACTAGCAACCCCGGGGAGCTGTTTTTT
CDR3 protein: CASSLFAGTSNPGELFF
CDR3 length: 17
J gene: TRBJ2-2
clone size: once
D gene: TRBD2
V gene: TRBV5-4

CDR3 DNA: TGTGCCAGCAGCTTAGAACAGTTAGCTAACTATGGCTACACCTTC
CDR3 protein: CASSLEQLANYGYTF
CDR3 length: 15
J gene: TRBJ1-2
clone size: few
D gene: -
V gene: TRBV7-9

CDR3 DNA: TGCGCCAGCAGCTCACTACAGGGGAATAACTATGGCTACACCTTC
CDR3 protein: CASSSLQGNNYGYTF
CDR3 length: 15
J gene: TRBJ1-2
clone size: -
D gene: TRBD1
V gene: TRBV5-1

CDR3 DNA: TGTGCCAGCAGCTTAGCTGGGGGCCCGAACACTGAAGCTTTCTTT
CDR3 protein: CASSLAGGPNTEAFF
CDR3 length: 15
J gene: TRBJ1-1
clone size: -
D gene: -
V gene: TRBV7-8

CDR3 DNA: TGTGCCAGCATCCTAACAGCGAGAATTCATAACCAAGCTTTCTTT
CDR3 protein: CASILTARIHNQAFF
CDR3 length: 15
J gene: TRBJ1-1
clone size: -
D gene: -
V gene: TRBV7-3

CDR3 DNA: TGTGCCAGCAGAGGTAGCGGGGGGGCCCAGCAGTTCTTC
CDR3 protein: CASRGSGGAQQFF
CDR3 length: 13
J gene: TRBJ2-1
clone size: -
D gene: TRBD2
V gene: TRBV5-5

CDR3 DNA: TGTGCCAGCAGCTTAGGTTCAGGGCTCAATGAAAAACTGTTTTTT
CDR3 protein: CASSLGSGLNEKLFF
CDR3 length: 15
J gene: TRBJ1-4
clone size: -
D gene: -
V gene: TRBV7-8

CDR3 DNA: TGCGCCAGCAGTCAATCGACGGCCCCCGTGGACAGGGATGGACAGCCCCAGCATTTT
CDR3 protein: CASSQSTAPVDRDGQPQHF
CDR3 length: 19
J gene: TRBJ1-5
clone size: few
D gene: TRBD1
V gene: TRBV23-1

CDR3 DNA: TGTGCCAGCAGCATGGGACCCGCGCGAGCGGAGACCCAGTACTTC
CDR3 protein: CASSMGPARAETQYF
CDR3 length: 15
J gene: TRBJ2-5
clone size: -
D gene: -
V gene: TRBV5-4

CDR3 DNA: TGTGCCAGCAGCTACCGGAGAGACACTGAAGCTTTCTTT
CDR3 protein: CASSYRRDTEAFF
CDR3 length: 13
J gene: TRBJ1-1
clone size: few
D gene: -
V gene: TRBV2

CDR3 DNA: TGTGCCAGCAACCCGACAGGGTTCGGCTATGGCTACACCTTC
CDR3 protein: CASNPTGFGYGYTF
CDR3 length: 14
J gene: TRBJ1-2
clone size: few
D gene: TRBD1
V gene: TRBV2

CDR3 DNA: TGTGCCAGCCAGAGGAGCGGGAGAACCACAGATACGCAGTATTTT
CDR3 protein: CASQRSGRTTDTQYF
CDR3 length: 15
J gene: TRBJ2-3
clone size: -
D gene: TRBD2
V gene: TRBV5-5

CDR3 DNA: TGTGCCCCCAGCTTGGACCGGGGGGGGCGGGGCTACACCTTC
CDR3 protein: CAPSLDRGGRGYTF
CDR3 length: 14
J gene: TRBJ1-2
clone size: -
D gene: -
V gene: TRBV5-4

CDR3 DNA: TGTGCCACCGGGGCGGGAAAAGCGAACACTGAAGCTTTCTTT
CDR3 protein: CATGAGKANTEAFF
CDR3 length: 14
J gene: TRBJ1-1
clone size: -
D gene: -
V gene: TRBV10-3

CDR3 DNA: TGTGCCAGCTCCCCAGGGGGAAACTATGGCTACACCTTC
CDR3 protein: CASSPGGNYGYTF
CDR3 length: 13
J gene: TRBJ1-2
clone size: -
D gene: TRBD1
V gene: TRBV11-2

CDR3 DNA: TGTGCCAGCAGCCACTCAGGGAGCAATCAGCCCCAGCATTTT
CDR3 protein: CASSHSGSNQPQHF
CDR3 length: 14
J gene: TRBJ1-5
clone size: -
D gene: -
V gene: TRBV7-9

CDR3 DNA: TGTGCCAGCAGTGAAGAAGCAGGGACAGGGTACTATGGCTACACCTTC
CDR3 protein: CASSEEAGTGYYGYTF
CDR3 length: 16
J gene: TRBJ1-2
clone size: many
D gene: TRBD1
V gene: TRBV6-1

CDR3 DNA: TGTGCCAGCAGATTGACTAGCGGGAGCTACAATGAGCAGTTCTTC
CDR3 protein: CASRLTSGSYNEQFF
CDR3 length: 15
J gene: TRBJ2-1
clone size: -
D gene: TRBD2
V gene: TRBV6-5

CDR3 DNA: TGTGCCAGCAGTTTATTCGGACAGGGTTATGAGCAGTTCTTC
CDR3 protein: CASSLFGQGYEQFF
CDR3 length: 14
J gene: TRBJ2-1
clone size: -
D gene: TRBD1
V gene: TRBV27

CDR3 DNA: TGTGCCAGCTCACCATCCACGTTAAGGGGGTCTGGCTACACCTTC
CDR3 protein: CASSPSTLRGSGYTF
CDR3 length: 15
J gene: TRBJ1-2
clone size: -
D gene: -
V gene: TRBV18

CDR3 DNA: TGTGCCAGCAGTGTTGAGGTGAACACTGAAGCTTTCTTT
CDR3 protein: CASSVEVNTEAFF
CDR3 length: 13
J gene: TRBJ1-1
clone size: -
D gene: -
V gene: TRBV2

CDR3 DNA: TGTGCCGCCGGTACTGCTCCAGGATTAAACTATGGCTACACCTTC
CDR3 protein: CAAGTAPGLNYGYTF
CDR3 length: 15
J gene: TRBJ1-2
clone size: -
D gene: -
V gene: TRBV2

CDR3 DNA: TGCGCCAGCAGCTTTGAACTATCAAACACTGAAGCTTTCTTT
CDR3 protein: CASSFELSNTEAFF
CDR3 length: 14
J gene: TRBJ1-1
clone size: -
D gene: -
V gene: TRBV5-1

CDR3 DNA: TGTGCCAGCAGTTACCTTACCGGGAGCGGCACCGGGGAGCTGTTTTTT
CDR3 protein: CASSYLTGSGTGELFF
CDR3 length: 16
J gene: TRBJ2-2
clone size: -
D gene: -
V gene: TRBV6-6

CDR3 DNA: TGTGCCAGCAGTTACATTTTAGGGACAGCAACTCCAGCTAACTATGGCTACACCTTC
CDR3 protein: CASSYILGTATPANYGYTF
CDR3 length: 19
J gene: TRBJ1-2
clone size: -
D gene: TRBD1
V gene: TRBV6-2/TRBV6-3

CDR3 DNA: TGTGCCAGCAGCAACCAGGGTCCCACAAGCATAGAGACCCAGTACTTC
CDR3 protein: CASSNQGPTSIETQYF
CDR3 length: 16
J gene: TRBJ2-5
clone size: -
D gene: -
V gene: TRBV7-7

CDR3 DNA: TGTGCCAGCAGTTACTCCCGGGACAGCAATGGCTACACCTTC
CDR3 protein: CASSYSRDSNGYTF
CDR3 length: 14
J gene: TRBJ1-2
clone size: few
D gene: TRBD1
V gene: TRBV6-6

CDR3 DNA: TGTGCCAGCAGCTTGGATCCGGGTTCGCATGAGCAGTTCTTC
CDR3 protein: CASSLDPGSHEQFF
CDR3 length: 14
J gene: TRBJ2-1
clone size: -
D gene: -
V gene: TRBV5-4

CDR3 DNA: TGTGCCAGTAGTATGAGCAGGGCTGGGGCCAAAAACATTCAGTACTTC
CDR3 protein: CASSMSRAGAKNIQYF
CDR3 length: 16
J gene: TRBJ2-4
clone size: once
D gene: -
V gene: TRBV19

CDR3 DNA: TGTGCCAGCTCCCTTGATGGGGGGGCTTTCTTT
CDR3 protein: CASSLDGGAFF
CDR3 length: 11
J gene: TRBJ1-1
clone size: -
D gene: -
V gene: TRBV11-2

CDR3 DNA: TGTGCCAGCTCACCAATGTTGAGTCAAAAGCAGTTCTTC
CDR3 protein: CASSPMLSQKQFF
CDR3 length: 13
J gene: TRBJ2-1
clone size: -
D gene: -
V gene: TRBV18

CDR3 DNA: TGCGCCAGCAGCCAAGGACGGAGGGATTGGTATGGCTACACCTTC
CDR3 protein: CASSQGRRDWYGYTF
CDR3 length: 15
J gene: TRBJ1-2
clone size: -
D gene: -
V gene: TRBV4-3

CDR3 DNA: TGTGCCAGCAATAGACAGGGTTCCAATTCACCCCTCCACTTT
CDR3 protein: CASNRQGSNSPLHF
CDR3 length: 14
J gene: TRBJ1-6
clone size: -
D gene: TRBD1
V gene: TRBV5-4

CDR3 DNA: TGTGCCAGCACCAAGACAGGGTACACTGAAGCTTTCTTT
CDR3 protein: CASTKTGYTEAFF
CDR3 length: 13
J gene: TRBJ1-1
clone size: -
D gene: TRBD1
V gene: TRBV12-3/TRBV12-4

CDR3 DNA: TGTGCCAGCAGCCAAGACAGGGGGAGGTCACCCCTCCACTTT
CDR3 protein: CASSQDRGRSPLHF
CDR3 length: 14
J gene: TRBJ1-6
clone size: -
D gene: TRBD1
V gene: TRBV3-1/TRBV3-2

CDR3 DNA: TGCGCCAGCAGCTTGTGGGGGGGGCCCCGCAGCTCCTACAATGAGCAGTTCTTC
CDR3 protein: CASSLWGGPRSSYNEQFF
CDR3 length: 18
J gene: TRBJ2-1
clone size: -
D gene: -
V gene: TRBV5-1

CDR3 DNA: TGTGCCAGCAGCTTCGGGACAGGGGGAAGGGGGGAGCAGTTCTTC
CDR3 protein: CASSFGTGGRGEQFF
CDR3 length: 15
J gene: TRBJ2-1
clone size: -
D gene: TRBD1
V gene: TRBV7-2

CDR3 DNA: TGCGCCAGCAGCTTGGACAGCGGTAGAAACACCATATATTTT
CDR3 protein: CASSLDSGRNTIYF
CDR3 length: 14
J gene: TRBJ1-3
clone size: -
D gene: -
V gene: TRBV5-1

CDR3 DNA: TGTGCCAGCAGCATCGGACAGGGAGGACTCCGGGAGCTGTTTTTT
CDR3 protein: CASSIGQGGLRELFF
CDR3 length: 15
J gene: TRBJ2-2
clone size: -
D gene: TRBD1
V gene: TRBV11-1

CDR3 DNA: TGTGCCAGCAGCTCCCGGACTAGGACGGGCACCGGGGAGCTGTTTTTT
CDR3 protein: CASSSRTRTGTGELFF
CDR3 length: 16
J gene: TRBJ2-2
clone size: -
D gene: TRBD2
V gene: TRBV7-2

CDR3 DNA: TGTGCCAGCAGCTTGTTTCTGCAGACAGGGGAGGCCGGGGAGCTGTTTTTT
CDR3 protein: CASSLFLQTGEAGELFF
CDR3 length: 17
J gene: TRBJ2-2
clone size: many
D gene: TRBD1
V gene: TRBV5-6

CDR3 DNA: TGTGCCAGCAGACTGGGGCGTTCGTATGGCTACACCTTC
CDR3 protein: CASRLGRSYGYTF
CDR3 length: 13
J gene: TRBJ1-2
clone size: once
D gene: -
V gene: TRBV12-3/TRBV12-4

CDR3 DNA: TGTGCCAGCAGCCTACTACGCGGGTACGACTATGGCTACACCTTC
CDR3 protein: CASSLLRGYDYGYTF
CDR3 length: 15
J gene: TRBJ1-2
clone size: -
D gene: -
V gene: TRBV7-9

CDR3 DNA: TGTGCCAGCAGCTTAAATGGGGCCAGGGCTGGGGCCAACGTCCTGACTTTC
CDR3 protein: CASSLNGARAGANVLTF
CDR3 length: 17
J gene: TRBJ2-6
clone size: -
D gene: -
V gene: TRBV11-2

CDR3 DNA: TGTGCCACCAGTGGCCCCGGACAGGGCACCTACAATGAGCAGTTCTTC
CDR3 protein: CATSGPGQGTYNEQFF
CDR3 length: 16
J gene: TRBJ2-1
clone size: few
D gene: TRBD1
V gene: TRBV24-1

CDR3 DNA: TGTGCCAGCAGTTTATCACCGGCGGGGGCAGGGAAGTCGGCCGAGCAGTACTTC
CDR3 protein: CASSLSPAGAGKSAEQYF
CDR3 length: 18
J gene: TRBJ2-7
clone size: -
D gene: -
V gene: TRBV27

CDR3 DNA: TGTGCCAGCAGTTACTCTTCCGGGGGGCCCCAGCATTTT
CDR3 protein: CASSYSSGGPQHF
CDR3 length: 13
J gene: TRBJ1-5
clone size: -
D gene: -
V gene: TRBV6-5